One and the same sample provided the 13 T cell receptor beta chains below, sequenced in a study of shared clonotypes between healthy human individuals. Naive CD8 cells comprised CD45RO-negative, CCR7-positively selected cells, excluding terminally differentiated effector memory CD45RA+ cells. Data came from immunoSEQ multiplex PCR; TCRdb stores just in-frame clones and leaves some out. The top ten clones hold under 2% of a sample with roughly 2.1 million clones, 85% to 95% of them seen once. Sequenced: naive CD8+ T cells from PBMCs. The source of these receptors is a man aged 18 to 29 in good health. Some clones in this sample may be carry-over from other donors' samples.

The J gene is TRBJ2-3, the V gene TRBV7-9, with D unresolved. The V end lost 7 bases, the J end lost 0 bases, and 14 bases lay between the germline ends. Per germline, CDR1 SEHNR and CDR2 FQNEAQ (reference sequence). The CDR3 runs 15 residues. CDR3 bases: TGTGCCAGCACCAGATTAGCTCATAGCACAGATACGCAGTATTTT. As protein: CASTRLAHSTDTQYF.

The CDR3 sequence: CASSFNVPGQGLESYEQYF. The DNA of the CDR3 is TGTGCCAGCAGCTTCAATGTCCCGGGACAGGGGTTAGAATCCTACGAGCAGTACTTC. The chain joins TRBV11-2 to TRBJ2-7; 10 positions agree with TRBD1. The trim removed 3 bases at V and 1 base at J, leaving 15 bases unmatched. This CDR3 has 19 residues. Germline lookup yields CDR1 SGHAT and CDR2 FQNNGV.

V and J are TRBV5-4 and TRBJ2-7; D ambiguous. Germline V gene data show CDR1 as SGHNT and CDR2 as YYREEE (reference sequence). V lost 0 bases and J lost 2, with 12 bases in between. CDR3 length: 15 amino acids. This CDR3 is CASSLDGLWPYEQYF. In DNA, the CDR3 is TGTGCCAGCAGCTTGGATGGTCTCTGGCCCTACGAGCAGTACTTC.

Regarding this clone: Other DNA sequences in this sample translate to the same CDR3. The V gene is TRBV7-2, the J gene TRBJ2-5; D unclear. CDR3 length equals 14 residues. Germline lookup yields CDR1 SGHTA and CDR2 FQGNSA. The germline V and J ends were trimmed by 1 base and 1 base, with 7 bases remaining between them. Here the CDR3 DNA reads TGTGCCAGCAGCTTAGTCGGCAGCCAAGAGACCCAGTACTTC. As protein: CASSLVGSQETQYF.

This chain uses TRBV13 with TRBJ2-3; 10 nucleotides align to TRBD2. This CDR3 contains 19 residues. J was trimmed by 2 bases and V by 2 bases; bases with no gene match: 13. The germline V gene has CDR1 PRHDT and CDR2 FYEKMQ (reference sequence). Here the CDR3 DNA reads TGTGCCAGCAGCTTAACGGGACTAGCGCACAAAACGGTCACAGATACGCAGTATTTT. Translated: CASSLTGLAHKTVTDTQYF.

This chain links TRBV15 with TRBJ2-7; 7 bases align to TRBD2. The CDR3 spans 13 residues. V was pared by 8 bases and J by 2 bases, with 6 bases of the junction left unmatched. Germline V gives CDR1 LNHNV, CDR2 YYDKDF (reference sequence). CDR3 amino acids: CATGEGSPYEQYF. As DNA, the CDR3 is TGTGCCACCGGGGAGGGCTCGCCCTACGAGCAGTACTTC.

For the CDR3, the DNA is TGTGCCAGCTCGCTAGAGGGACAGGGTTCCGGGGAGCTGTTTTTT. Its protein is CASSLEGQGSGELFF. The rearrangement links TRBV18 to TRBJ2-2, with 9 bases that match TRBD1. Trimming took 6 bases from V and 6 from J; bases not matched to a gene: 8. CDR3 length: 15 amino acids. Germline V gene sequence: CDR1 KGHSH, CDR2 LQKENI.

DNA of the CDR3: TGCGCCAGCAGCCCAGGCAGGGTCTGGATGAACACTGAAGCTTTCTTT. Protein product: CASSPGRVWMNTEAFF. The V and J genes are TRBV4-3 and TRBJ1-1; weak D call: TRBD1 (5 bases). The germline V gene has CDR1 LGHNA and CDR2 YSLEER. This CDR3 is 16 amino acids long. Trimming stripped 4 bases from V and 0 bases from J, with 15 bases between.

The gene calls are TRBV13 and TRBJ2-2; D call uncertain. Germline CDR1 reads PRHDT; CDR2 reads FYEKMQ (reference sequence). Between the trimmed V and J ends, which lost 3 bases and 7 bases, there was a span of 6 bases. The CDR3 extends over 12 amino acids. CDR3 protein: CASSLGFGELFF. DNA of the CDR3: TGTGCCAGCAGCTTGGGGTTCGGGGAGCTGTTTTTT.

The table lists this clone with a count of one. The chain has TRBV29-1 and TRBJ1-4; TRBD1 aligns across 9 bases. CDR1 and CDR2 from the germline V gene are SQVTM and ANQGSEA. The CDR3 length is 13 residues. The V gene end was trimmed by 4 bases and the J gene end by 7 bases; junction bases not matched to a gene: 4. The CDR3 loop reads CSVVDRGGEKLFF. The CDR3 DNA follows: TGCAGCGTTGTCGACAGGGGGGGTGAAAAACTGTTTTTT.

The chain joins TRBV5-6 to TRBJ2-1; D gene ambiguous. This CDR3 is 13 amino acids long. Trimming removed 4 bases from V and 6 bases from J, with 11 bases in between. Germline V gene data show CDR1 as SGHDT and CDR2 as YYEEEE. CDR3 nucleotide sequence: TGTGCCAGCAGCCCTCCTGGCAGCAATGAGCAGTTCTTC. The encoded protein is CASSPPGSNEQFF.

The chain combines TRBV14 with TRBJ2-1; D uncertain. Germline V gives CDR1 SGHDN, CDR2 FVKESK. V lost 0 bases and J lost 4, with 16 bases in between. This CDR3 has 17 amino acids. In nucleotides, the CDR3 is TGTGCCAGCAGCCAAGATAGGTTCGGTACAGAATACAATGAGCAGTTCTTC. It translates to CASSQDRFGTEYNEQFF.

The chain has TRBV7-2 and TRBJ1-2; TRBD1 matches 8 bases. Germline values: CDR1 SGHTA, CDR2 FQGNSA. The CDR3 sequence is 16 residues long. Germline trimming cut 2 bases from V and 7 bases from J; bases unmatched to any gene: 12. This chain's CDR3 is CASSLNHRGTFGGYTF. DNA of the CDR3: TGTGCCAGCAGCTTAAACCACAGGGGGACCTTCGGTGGCTACACCTTC.